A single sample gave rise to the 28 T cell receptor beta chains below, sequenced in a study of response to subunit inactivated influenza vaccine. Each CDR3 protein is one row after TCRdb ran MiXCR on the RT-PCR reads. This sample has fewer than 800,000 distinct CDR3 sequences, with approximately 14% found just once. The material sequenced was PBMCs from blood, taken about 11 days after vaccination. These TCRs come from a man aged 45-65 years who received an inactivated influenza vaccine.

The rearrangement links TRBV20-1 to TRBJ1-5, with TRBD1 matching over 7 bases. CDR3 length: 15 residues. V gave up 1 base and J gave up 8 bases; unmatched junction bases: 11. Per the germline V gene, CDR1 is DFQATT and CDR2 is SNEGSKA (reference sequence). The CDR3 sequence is CSARALGQPFEPQHF. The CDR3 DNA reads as TGCAGTGCTAGAGCACTGGGACAGCCGTTTGAGCCCCAGCATTTT.

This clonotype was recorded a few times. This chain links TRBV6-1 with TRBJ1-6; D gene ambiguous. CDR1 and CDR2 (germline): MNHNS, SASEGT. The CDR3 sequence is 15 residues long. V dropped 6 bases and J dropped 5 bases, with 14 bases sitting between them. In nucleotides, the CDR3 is TGTGCCAGCAGCATTCCGCTCGGGAATAATTCACCCCTCCACTTT. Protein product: CASSIPLGNNSPLHF.

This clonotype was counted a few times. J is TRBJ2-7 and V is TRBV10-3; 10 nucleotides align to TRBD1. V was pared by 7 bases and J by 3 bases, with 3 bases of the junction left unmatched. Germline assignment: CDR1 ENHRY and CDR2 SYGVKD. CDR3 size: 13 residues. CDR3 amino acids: CAITGQGNYEQYF. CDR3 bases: TGTGCCATCACGGGACAGGGGAACTACGAGCAGTACTTC.

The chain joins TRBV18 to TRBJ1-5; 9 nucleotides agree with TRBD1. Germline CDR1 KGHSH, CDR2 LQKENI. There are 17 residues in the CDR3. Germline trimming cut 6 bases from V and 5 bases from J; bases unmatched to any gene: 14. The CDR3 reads CASSPSGQGLIDQPQHF. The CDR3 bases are TGTGCCAGCTCGCCCTCGGGACAGGGTTTGATCGATCAGCCCCAGCATTTT.

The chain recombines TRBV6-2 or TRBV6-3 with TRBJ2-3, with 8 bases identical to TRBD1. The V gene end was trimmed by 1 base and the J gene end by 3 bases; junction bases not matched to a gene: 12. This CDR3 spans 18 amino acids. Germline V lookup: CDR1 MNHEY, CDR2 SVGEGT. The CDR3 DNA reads TGTGCCAGCAGTTACTTGGGCAGGGGGCAAGGAAGGACAGATACGCAGTATTTT. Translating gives CASSYLGRGQGRTDTQYF.

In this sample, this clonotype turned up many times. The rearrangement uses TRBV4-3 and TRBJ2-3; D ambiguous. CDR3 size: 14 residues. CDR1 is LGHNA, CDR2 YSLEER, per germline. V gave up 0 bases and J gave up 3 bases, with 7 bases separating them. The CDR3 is CASSQDLNTDTQYF. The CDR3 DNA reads TGCGCCAGCAGCCAAGATCTGAATACAGATACGCAGTATTTT.

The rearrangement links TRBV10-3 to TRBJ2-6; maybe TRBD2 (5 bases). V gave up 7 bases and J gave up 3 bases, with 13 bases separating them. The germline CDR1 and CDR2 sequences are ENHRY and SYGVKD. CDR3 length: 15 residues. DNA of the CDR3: TGTGCCATCAAGAGGGCGCCGGGTGGGGCCAACGTCCTGACTTTC. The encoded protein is CAIKRAPGGANVLTF.

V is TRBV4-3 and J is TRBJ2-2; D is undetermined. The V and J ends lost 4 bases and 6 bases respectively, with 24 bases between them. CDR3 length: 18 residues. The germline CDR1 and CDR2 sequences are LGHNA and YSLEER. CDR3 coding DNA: TGCGCCAGCAGCCGTGGGTATTGGCCGGCGGATAAGGCCGGGGAGCTGTTTTTT. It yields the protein CASSRGYWPADKAGELFF.

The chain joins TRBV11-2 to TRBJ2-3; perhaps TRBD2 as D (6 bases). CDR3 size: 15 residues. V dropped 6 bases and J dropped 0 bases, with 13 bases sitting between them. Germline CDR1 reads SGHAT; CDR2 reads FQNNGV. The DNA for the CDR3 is TGTGCCAGCAGGCCCCGCGCGGGAAGCACAGATACGCAGTATTTT. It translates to CASRPRAGSTDTQYF.

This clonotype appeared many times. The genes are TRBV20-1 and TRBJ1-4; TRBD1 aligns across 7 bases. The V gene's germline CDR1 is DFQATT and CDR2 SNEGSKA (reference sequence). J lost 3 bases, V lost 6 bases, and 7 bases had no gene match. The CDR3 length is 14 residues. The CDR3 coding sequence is TGCAGTGCCCAGAACAGGGGCTCTAATGAAAAACTGTTTTTT. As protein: CSAQNRGSNEKLFF.

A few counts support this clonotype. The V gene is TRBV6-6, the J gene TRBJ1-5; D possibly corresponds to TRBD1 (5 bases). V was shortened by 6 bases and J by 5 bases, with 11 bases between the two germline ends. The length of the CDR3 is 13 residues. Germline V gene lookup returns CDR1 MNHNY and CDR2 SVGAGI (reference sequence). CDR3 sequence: CASRTEPDQPQHF. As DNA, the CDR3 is TGTGCCAGCAGGACAGAGCCCGATCAGCCCCAGCATTTT.

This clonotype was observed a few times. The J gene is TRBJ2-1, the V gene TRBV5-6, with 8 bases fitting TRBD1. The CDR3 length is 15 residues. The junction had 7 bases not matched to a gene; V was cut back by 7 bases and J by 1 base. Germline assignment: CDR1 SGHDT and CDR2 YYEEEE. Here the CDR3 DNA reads TGTGCCAGCTCTACCGGGACAGGTTCCTACAATGAGCAGTTCTTC. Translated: CASSTGTGSYNEQFF.

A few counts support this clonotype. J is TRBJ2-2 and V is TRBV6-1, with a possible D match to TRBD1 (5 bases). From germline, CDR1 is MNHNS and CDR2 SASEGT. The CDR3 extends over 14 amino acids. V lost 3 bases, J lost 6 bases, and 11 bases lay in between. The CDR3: CASSDGQGAGELFF. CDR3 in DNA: TGTGCCAGCAGTGATGGGCAGGGTGCCGGGGAGCTGTTTTTT.

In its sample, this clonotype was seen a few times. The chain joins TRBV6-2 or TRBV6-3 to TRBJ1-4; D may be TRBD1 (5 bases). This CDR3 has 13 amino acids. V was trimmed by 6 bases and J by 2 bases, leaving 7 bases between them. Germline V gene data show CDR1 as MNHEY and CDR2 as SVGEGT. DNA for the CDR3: TGTGCCAGCAGCCCAGGGACTAATGAAAAACTGTTTTTT. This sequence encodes CASSPGTNEKLFF.

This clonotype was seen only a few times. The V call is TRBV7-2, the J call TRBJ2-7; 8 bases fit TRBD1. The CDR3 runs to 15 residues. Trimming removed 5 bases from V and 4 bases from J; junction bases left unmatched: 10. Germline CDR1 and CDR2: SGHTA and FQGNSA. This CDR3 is CASSRGGQGAYEQYF. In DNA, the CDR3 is TGTGCCAGCAGCCGCGGTGGACAGGGAGCGTACGAGCAGTACTTC.

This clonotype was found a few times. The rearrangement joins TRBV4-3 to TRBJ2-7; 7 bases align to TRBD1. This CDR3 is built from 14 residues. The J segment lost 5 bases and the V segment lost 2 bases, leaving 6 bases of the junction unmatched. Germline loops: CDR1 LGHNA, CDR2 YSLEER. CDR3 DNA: TGCGCCAGCAGCCAATACGACAGGGTGAACGAGCAGTACTTC. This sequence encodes CASSQYDRVNEQYF.

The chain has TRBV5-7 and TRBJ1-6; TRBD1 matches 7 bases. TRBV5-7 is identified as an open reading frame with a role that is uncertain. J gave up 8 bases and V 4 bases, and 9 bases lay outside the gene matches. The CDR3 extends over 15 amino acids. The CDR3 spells CASSPGRGPDSPLHF. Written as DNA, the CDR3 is TGTGCCAGCAGCCCCGGGAGGGGGCCGGATTCACCCCTCCACTTT.

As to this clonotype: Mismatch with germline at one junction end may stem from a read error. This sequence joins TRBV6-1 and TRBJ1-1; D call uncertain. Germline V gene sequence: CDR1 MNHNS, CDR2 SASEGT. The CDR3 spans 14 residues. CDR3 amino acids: CASSGRPLNAEAFF. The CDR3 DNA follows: TGTGCCAGCAGCGGACGGCCCTTGAACGCTGAAGCTTTCTTT.

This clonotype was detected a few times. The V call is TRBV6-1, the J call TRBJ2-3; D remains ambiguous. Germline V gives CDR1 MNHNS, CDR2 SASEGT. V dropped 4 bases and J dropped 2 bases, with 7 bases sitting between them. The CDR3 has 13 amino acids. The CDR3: CASSGQYTDTQYF. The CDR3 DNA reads TGTGCCAGCAGTGGGCAGTACACAGATACGCAGTATTTT.

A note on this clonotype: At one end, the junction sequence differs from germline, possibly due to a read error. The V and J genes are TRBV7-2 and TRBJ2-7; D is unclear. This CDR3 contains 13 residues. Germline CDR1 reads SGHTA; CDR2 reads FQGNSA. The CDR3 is CASSVAPSYEQYF. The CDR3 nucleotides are TGTGCCAGCAGCGTAGCCCCGTCCTACGAGCAGTACTTC.

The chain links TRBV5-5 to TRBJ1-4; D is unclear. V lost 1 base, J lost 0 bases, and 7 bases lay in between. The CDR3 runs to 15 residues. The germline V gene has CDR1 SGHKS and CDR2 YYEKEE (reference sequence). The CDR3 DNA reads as TGTGCCAGCAGCTTGCCGGAGGCAACTAATGAAAAACTGTTTTTT. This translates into CASSLPEATNEKLFF. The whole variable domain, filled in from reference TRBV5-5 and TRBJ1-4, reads DAGVTQSPTHLIKTRGQQVTLRCSPISGHKSVSWYQQVLGQGPQFIFQYYEKEERGRGNFPDRFSARQFPNYSSELNVNALLLGDSALYLCASSLPEATNEKLFFGSGTQLSVL.

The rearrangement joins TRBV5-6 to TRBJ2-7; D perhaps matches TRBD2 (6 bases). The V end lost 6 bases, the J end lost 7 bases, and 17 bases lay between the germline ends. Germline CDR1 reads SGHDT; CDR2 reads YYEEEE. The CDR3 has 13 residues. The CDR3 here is CASMGLKVREQYF. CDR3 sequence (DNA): TGTGCCAGCATGGGACTGAAGGTGCGAGAGCAGTACTTC.

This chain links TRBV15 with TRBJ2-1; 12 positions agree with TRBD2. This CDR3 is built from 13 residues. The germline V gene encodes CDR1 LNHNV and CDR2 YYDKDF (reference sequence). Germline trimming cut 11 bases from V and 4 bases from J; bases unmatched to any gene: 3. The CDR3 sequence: CAAGLAGYNEQFF. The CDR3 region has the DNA TGTGCCGCCGGACTAGCGGGATACAATGAGCAGTTCTTC.

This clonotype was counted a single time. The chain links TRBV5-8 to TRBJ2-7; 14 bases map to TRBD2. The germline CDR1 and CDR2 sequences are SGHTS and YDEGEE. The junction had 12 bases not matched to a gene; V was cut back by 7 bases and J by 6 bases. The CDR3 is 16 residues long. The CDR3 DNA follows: TGTGCCAGCGGCACCGGGACTAGCGGGAGTTGGCGCGAGCAGTACTTC. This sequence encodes CASGTGTSGSWREQYF.

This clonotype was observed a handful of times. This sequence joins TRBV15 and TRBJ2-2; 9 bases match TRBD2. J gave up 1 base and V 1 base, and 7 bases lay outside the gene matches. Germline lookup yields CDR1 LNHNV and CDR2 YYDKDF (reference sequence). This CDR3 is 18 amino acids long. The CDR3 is CATSRVFSGGQNTGELFF. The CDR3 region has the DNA TGTGCCACCAGCAGAGTATTCAGCGGGGGGCAGAACACCGGGGAGCTGTTTTTT.

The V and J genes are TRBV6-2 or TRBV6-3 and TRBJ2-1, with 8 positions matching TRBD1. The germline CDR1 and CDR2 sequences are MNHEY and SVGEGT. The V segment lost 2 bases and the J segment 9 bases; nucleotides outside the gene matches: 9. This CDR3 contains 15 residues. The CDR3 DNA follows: TGTGCCAGCAGTTACCTGCCCAGGGGGCCTGGTGAGCAGTTCTTC. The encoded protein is CASSYLPRGPGEQFF.

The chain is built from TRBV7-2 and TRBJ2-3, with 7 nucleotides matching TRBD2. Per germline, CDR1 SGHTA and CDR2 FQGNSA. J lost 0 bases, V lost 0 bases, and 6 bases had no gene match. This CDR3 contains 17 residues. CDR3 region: CASSLASSGPSTDTQYF. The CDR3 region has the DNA TGTGCCAGCAGCTTAGCCTCTAGCGGTCCTAGCACAGATACGCAGTATTTT.

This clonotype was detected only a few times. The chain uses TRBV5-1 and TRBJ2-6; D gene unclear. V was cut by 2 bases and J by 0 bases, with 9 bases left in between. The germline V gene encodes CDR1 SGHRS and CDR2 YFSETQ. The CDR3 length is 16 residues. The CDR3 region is CASSLTLDSGANVLTF. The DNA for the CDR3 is TGCGCCAGCAGCTTAACTTTAGACTCTGGGGCCAACGTCCTGACTTTC. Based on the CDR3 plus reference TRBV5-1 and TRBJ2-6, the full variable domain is KAGVTQTPRYLIKTRGQQVTLSCSPISGHRSVSWYQQTPGQGLQFLFEYFSETQRNKGNFPGRFSGRQFSNSRSEMNVSTLELGDSALYLCASSLTLDSGANVLTFGAGSRLTVL.